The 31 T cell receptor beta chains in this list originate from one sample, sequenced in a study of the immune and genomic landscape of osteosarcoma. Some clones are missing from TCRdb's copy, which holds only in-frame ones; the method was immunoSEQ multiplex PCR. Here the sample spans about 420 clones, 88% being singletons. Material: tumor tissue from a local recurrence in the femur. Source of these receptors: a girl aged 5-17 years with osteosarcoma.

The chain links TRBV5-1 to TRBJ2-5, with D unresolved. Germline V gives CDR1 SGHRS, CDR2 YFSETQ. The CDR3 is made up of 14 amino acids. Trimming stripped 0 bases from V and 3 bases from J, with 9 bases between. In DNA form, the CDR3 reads TGCGCCAGCAGCTTGGGCCAGATGGAAGAGACCCAGTACTTC. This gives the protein CASSLGQMEETQYF.

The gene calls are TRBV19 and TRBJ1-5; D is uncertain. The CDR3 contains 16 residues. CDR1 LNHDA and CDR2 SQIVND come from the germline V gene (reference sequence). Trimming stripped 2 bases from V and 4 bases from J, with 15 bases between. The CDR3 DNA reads TGTGCCAGTAGTATACTCTCCGGGAGGAGAAATCAGCCCCAGCATTTT. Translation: CASSILSGRRNQPQHF.

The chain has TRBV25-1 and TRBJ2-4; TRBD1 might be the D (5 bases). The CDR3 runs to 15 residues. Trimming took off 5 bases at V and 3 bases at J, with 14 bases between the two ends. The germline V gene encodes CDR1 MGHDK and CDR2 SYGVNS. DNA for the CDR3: TGTGCCAGCAGTCCAGTCCTAGGGGACAAAAACATTCAGTACTTC. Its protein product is CASSPVLGDKNIQYF.

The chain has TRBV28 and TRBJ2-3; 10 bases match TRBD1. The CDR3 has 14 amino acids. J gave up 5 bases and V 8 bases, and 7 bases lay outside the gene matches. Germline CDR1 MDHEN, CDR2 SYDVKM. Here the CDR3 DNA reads TGTGCCAGCGGCGACAGGGGGCGTGGAGATACGCAGTATTTT. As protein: CASGDRGRGDTQYF.

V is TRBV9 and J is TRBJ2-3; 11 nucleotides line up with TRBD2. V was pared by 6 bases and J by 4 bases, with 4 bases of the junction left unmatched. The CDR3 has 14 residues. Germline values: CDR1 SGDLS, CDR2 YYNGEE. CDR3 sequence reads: CASNLAGGPDTQYF. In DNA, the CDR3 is TGTGCCAGCAACTTAGCGGGGGGGCCAGATACGCAGTATTTT.

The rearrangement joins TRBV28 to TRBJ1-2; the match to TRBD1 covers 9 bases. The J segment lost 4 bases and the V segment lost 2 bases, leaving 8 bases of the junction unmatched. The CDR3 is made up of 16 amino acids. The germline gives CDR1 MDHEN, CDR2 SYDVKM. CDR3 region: CASSLARTGVIYGYTF. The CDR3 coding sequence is TGTGCCAGCAGTTTAGCCCGGACAGGGGTCATCTATGGCTACACCTTC.

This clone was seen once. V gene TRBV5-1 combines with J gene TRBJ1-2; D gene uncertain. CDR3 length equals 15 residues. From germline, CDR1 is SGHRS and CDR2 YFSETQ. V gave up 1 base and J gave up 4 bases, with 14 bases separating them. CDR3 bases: TGCGCCAGCAGCTTGACGCCGTGGGCAGGCTATGGCTACACCTTC. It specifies CASSLTPWAGYGYTF.

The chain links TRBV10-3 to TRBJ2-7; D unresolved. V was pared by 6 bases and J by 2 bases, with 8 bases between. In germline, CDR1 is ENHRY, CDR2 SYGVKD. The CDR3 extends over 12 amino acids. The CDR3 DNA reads TGTGCCATCAGGAACGAAGCCTACGAGCAGTACTTC. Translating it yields CAIRNEAYEQYF.

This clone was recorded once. CDR3 coding DNA: TGTGCCAGCAGCCCACCGACTGCCGATAATGAAAAACTGTTTTTT. Encoded protein: CASSPPTADNEKLFF. V and J are TRBV5-6 and TRBJ1-4; D is unresolved. From germline, CDR1 is SGHDT and CDR2 YYEEEE. With 4 bases removed from V and 4 bases from J, the gap between germline ends came to 14 bases. The CDR3 extends over 15 amino acids.

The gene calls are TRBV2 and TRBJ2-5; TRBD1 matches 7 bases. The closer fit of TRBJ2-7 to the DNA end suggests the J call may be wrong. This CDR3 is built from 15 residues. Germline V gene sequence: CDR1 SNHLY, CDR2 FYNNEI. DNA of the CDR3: TGTGCCAGCAACCCCGGAGAACAGGGGACCTACGAGCAGTACTTC. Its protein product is CASNPGEQGTYEQYF.

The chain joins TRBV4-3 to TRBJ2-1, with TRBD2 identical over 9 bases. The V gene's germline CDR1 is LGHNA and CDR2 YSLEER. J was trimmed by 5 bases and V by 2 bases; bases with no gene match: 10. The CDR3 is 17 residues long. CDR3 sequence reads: CASSQPGASGIHNEQFF. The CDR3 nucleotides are TGCGCCAGCAGCCAACCGGGGGCTAGCGGGATTCACAATGAGCAGTTCTTC.

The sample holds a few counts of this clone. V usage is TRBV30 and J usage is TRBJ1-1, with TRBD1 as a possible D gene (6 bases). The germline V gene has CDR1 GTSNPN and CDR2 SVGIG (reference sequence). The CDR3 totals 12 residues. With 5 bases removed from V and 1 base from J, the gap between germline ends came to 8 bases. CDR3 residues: CAWQQGNTEAFF. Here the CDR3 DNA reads TGTGCCTGGCAACAGGGGAACACTGAAGCTTTCTTT.

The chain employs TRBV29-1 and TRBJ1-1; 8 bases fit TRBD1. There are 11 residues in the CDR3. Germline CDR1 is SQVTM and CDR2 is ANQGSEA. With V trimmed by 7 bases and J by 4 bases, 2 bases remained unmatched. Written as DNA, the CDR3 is TGCAGCGGTGGACAGGGCACTGAAGCTTTCTTT. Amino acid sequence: CSGGQGTEAFF. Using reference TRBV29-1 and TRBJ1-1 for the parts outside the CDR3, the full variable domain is SAVISQKPSRDICQRGTSLTIQCQVDSQVTMMFWYRQQPGQSLTLIATANQGSEATYESGFVIDKFPISRPNLTFSTLTVSNMSPEDSSIYLCSGGQGTEAFFGQGTRLTVV.

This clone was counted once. As DNA, the CDR3 is TGTGCCACCGGACAGGGGGATTTTTCTGGGGCCAACGTCCTGACTTTC. It is translated as CATGQGDFSGANVLTF. The gene calls are TRBV28 and TRBJ2-6; 10 bases agree with TRBD1. The CDR3 has 16 residues. The germline CDR1 and CDR2 sequences are MDHEN and SYDVKM. V shed 10 bases, J shed 1 base, and the junction held 7 bases outside the gene matches.

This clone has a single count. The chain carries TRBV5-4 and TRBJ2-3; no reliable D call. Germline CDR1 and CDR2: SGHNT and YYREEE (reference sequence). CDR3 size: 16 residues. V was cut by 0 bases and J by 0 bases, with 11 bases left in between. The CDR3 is CASSLGGGASTDTQYF. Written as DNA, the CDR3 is TGTGCCAGCAGCTTGGGTGGCGGAGCTAGCACAGATACGCAGTATTTT.

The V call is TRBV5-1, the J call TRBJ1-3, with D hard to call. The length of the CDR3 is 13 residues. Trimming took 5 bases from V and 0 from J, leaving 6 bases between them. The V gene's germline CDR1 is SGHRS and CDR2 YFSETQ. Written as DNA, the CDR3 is TGCGCCAGCAGTGAGTACTCTGGAAACACCATATATTTT. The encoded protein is CASSEYSGNTIYF.

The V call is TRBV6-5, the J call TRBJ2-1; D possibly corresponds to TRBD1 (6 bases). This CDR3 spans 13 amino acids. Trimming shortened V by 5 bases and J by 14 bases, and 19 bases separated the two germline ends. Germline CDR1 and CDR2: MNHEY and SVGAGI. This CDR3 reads CASSKPSGTKEFF. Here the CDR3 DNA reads TGTGCCAGCAGTAAACCTTCCGGGACAAAAGAGTTCTTC.

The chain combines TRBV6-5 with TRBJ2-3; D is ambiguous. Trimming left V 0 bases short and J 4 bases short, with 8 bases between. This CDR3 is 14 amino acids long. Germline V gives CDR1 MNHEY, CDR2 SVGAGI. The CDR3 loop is CASSYSPEPDTQYF. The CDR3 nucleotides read TGTGCCAGCAGTTACTCTCCAGAACCAGATACGCAGTATTTT.

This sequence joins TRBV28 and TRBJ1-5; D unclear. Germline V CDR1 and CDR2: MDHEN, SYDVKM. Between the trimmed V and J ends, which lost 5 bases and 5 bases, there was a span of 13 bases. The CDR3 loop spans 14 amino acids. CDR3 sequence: CASSVEGLHQPQHF. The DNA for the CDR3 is TGTGCCAGCAGTGTCGAGGGTCTTCATCAGCCCCAGCATTTT.

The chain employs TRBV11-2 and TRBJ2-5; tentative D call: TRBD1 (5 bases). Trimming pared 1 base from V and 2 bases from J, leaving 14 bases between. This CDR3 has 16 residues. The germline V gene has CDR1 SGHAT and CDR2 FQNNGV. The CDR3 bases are TGTGCCAGCAGCTTAGGATTCCCAGGGCCTCAAGAGACCCAGTACTTC. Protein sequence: CASSLGFPGPQETQYF.

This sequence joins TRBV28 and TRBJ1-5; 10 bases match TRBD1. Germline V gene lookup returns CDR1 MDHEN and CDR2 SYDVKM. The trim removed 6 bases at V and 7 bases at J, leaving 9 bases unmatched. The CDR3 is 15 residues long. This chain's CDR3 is CASRHRDRGVQPQHF. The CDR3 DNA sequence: TGTGCCAGCAGACACCGGGACAGGGGTGTGCAGCCCCAGCATTTT.

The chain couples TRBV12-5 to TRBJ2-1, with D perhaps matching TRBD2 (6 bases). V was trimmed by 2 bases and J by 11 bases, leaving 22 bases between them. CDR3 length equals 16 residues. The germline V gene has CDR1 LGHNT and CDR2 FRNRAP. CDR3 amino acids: CASGLFPGDGGSQQFF. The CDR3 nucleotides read TGTGCTAGTGGTTTGTTTCCGGGAGATGGAGGGTCGCAGCAGTTCTTC.

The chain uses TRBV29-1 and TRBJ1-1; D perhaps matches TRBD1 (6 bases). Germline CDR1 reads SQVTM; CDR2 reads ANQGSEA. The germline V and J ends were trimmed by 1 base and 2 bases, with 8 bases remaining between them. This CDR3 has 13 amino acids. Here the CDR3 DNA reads TGCAGCGTTGAAGGGACAGCTAACACTGAAGCTTTCTTT. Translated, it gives CSVEGTANTEAFF.

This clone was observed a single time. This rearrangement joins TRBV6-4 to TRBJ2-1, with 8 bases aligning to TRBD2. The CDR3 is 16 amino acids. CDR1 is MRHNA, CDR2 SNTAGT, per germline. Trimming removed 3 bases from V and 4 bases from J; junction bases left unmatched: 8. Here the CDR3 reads CASSDRGSGDYNEQFF. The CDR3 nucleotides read TGTGCCAGCAGTGATAGGGGTAGCGGGGATTACAATGAGCAGTTCTTC.

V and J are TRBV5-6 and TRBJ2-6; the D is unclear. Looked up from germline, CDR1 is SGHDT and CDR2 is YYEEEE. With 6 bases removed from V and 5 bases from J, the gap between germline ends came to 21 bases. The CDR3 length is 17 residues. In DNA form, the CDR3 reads TGTGCCAGCAATAAGTTCAATTCACAAAGTCGGGCCAACGTCCTGACTTTC. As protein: CASNKFNSQSRANVLTF.

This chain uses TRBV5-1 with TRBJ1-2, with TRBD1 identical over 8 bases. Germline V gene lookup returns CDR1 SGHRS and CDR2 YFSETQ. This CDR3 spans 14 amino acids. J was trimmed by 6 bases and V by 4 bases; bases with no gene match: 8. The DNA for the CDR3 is TGCGCCAGCAGCATAGACAGGGGCGGCGATGGCTACACCTTC. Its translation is CASSIDRGGDGYTF.

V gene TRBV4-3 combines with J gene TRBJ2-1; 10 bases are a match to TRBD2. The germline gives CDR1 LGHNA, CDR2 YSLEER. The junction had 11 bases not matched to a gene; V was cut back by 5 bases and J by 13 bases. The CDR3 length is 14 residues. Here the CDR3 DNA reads TGCGCCAGCAGCTACGGACTAGCGGCAAGCATTCAGTTCTTC. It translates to CASSYGLAASIQFF.

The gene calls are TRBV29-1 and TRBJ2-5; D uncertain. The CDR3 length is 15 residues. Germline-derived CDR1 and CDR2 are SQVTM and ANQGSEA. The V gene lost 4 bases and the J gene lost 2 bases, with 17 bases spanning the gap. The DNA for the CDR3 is TGCAGCGTTGCGGTAACCGGAGTGCAGCAAGAGACCCAGTACTTC. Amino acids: CSVAVTGVQQETQYF.

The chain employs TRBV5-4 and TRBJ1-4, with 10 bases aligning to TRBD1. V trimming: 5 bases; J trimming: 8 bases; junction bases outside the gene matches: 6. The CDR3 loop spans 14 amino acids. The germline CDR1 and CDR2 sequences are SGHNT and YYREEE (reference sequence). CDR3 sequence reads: CASSRQGAEEKLFF. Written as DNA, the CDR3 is TGTGCCAGCAGTCGACAGGGGGCGGAAGAAAAACTGTTTTTT.

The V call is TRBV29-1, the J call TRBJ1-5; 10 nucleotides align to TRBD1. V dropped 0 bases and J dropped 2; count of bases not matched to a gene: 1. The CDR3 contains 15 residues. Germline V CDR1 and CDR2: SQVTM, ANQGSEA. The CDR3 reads CSVEDGTGGNQPQHF. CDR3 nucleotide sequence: TGCAGCGTTGAAGATGGGACAGGGGGCAATCAGCCCCAGCATTTT.

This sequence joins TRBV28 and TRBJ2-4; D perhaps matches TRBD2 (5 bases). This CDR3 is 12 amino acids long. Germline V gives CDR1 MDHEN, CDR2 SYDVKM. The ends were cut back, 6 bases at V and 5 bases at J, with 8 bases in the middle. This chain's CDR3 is CASSGIQNIQYF. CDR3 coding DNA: TGTGCCAGCAGCGGGATCCAAAACATTCAGTACTTC.